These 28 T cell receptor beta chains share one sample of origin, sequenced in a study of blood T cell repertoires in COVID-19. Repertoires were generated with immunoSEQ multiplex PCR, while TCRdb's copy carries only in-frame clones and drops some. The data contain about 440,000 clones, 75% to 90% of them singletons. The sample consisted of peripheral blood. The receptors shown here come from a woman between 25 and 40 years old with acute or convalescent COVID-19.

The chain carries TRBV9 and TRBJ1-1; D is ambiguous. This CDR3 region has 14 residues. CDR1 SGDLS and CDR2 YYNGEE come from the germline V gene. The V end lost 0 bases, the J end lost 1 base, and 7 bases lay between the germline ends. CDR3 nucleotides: TGTGCCAGCAGCGTAGCCCCTAGGAACACTGAAGCTTTCTTT. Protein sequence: CASSVAPRNTEAFF.

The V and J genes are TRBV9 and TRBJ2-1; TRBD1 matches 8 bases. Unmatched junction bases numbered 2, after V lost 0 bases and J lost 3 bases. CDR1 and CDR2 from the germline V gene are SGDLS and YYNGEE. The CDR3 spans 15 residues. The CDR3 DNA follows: TGTGCCAGCAGCGTAGGTACAGGGGGCTACAATGAGCAGTTCTTC. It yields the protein CASSVGTGGYNEQFF.

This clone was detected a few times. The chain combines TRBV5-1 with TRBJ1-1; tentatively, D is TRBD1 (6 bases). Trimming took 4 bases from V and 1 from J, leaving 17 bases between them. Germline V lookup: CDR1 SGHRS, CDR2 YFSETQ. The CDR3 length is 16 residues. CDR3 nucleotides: TGCGCCAGCAGCCGTGGAGCAGGGGCCCCGAACACTGAAGCTTTCTTT. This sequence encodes CASSRGAGAPNTEAFF.

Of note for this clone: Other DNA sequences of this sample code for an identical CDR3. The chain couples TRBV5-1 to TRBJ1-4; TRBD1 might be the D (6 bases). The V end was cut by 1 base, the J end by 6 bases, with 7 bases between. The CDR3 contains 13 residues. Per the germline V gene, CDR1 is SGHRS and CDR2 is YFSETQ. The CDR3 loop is CASSLSGDEKLFF. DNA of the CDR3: TGCGCCAGCAGCTTGTCAGGGGATGAAAAACTGTTTTTT.

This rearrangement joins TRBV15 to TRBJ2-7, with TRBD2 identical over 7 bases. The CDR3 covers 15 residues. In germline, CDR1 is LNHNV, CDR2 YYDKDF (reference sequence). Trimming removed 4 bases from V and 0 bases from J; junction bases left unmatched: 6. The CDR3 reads CATSIKAGSSYEQYF. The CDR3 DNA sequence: TGTGCCACCAGCATAAAAGCGGGGAGCTCCTACGAGCAGTACTTC.

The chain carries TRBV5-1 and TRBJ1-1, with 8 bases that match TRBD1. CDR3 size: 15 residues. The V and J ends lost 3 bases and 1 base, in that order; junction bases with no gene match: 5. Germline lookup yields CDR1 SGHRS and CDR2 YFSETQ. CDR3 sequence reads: CASSSATGANTEAFF. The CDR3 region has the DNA TGCGCCAGCAGCTCGGCGACAGGGGCGAACACTGAAGCTTTCTTT.

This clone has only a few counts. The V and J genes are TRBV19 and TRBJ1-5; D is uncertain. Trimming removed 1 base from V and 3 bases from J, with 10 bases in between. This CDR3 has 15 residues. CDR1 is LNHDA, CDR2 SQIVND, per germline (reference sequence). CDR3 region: CASSIGQAINQPQHF. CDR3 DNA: TGTGCCAGTAGTATAGGCCAAGCAATCAATCAGCCCCAGCATTTT.

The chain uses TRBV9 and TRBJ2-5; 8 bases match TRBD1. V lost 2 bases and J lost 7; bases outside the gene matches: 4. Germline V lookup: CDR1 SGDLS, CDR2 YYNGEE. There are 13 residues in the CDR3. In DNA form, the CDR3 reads TGTGCCAGCAGCGTCGGACAGGGAGCGACCCAGTACTTC. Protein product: CASSVGQGATQYF.

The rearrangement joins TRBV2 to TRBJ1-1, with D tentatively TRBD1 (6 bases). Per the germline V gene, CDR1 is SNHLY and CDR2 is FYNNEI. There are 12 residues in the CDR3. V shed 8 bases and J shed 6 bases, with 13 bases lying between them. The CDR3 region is CASGGAGAEAFF. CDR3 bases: TGTGCCAGCGGGGGGGCGGGGGCTGAAGCTTTCTTT. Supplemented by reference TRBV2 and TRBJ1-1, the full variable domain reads EPEVTQTPSHQVTQMGQEVILRCVPISNHLYFYWYRQILGQKVEFLVSFYNNEISEKSEIFDDQFSVERPDGSNFTLKIRSTKLEDSAMYFCASGGAGAEAFFGQGTRLTVV.

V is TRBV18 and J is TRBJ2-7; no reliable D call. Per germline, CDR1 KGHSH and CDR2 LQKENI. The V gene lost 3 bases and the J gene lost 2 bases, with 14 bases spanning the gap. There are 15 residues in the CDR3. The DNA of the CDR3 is TGTGCCAGCTCACCGGTAGACTTGGCCACCTACGAGCAGTACTTC. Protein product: CASSPVDLATYEQYF.

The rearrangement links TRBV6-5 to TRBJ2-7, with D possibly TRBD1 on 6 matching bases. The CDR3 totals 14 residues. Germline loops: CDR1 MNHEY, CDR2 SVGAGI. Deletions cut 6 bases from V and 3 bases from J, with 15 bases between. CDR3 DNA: TGTGCCAGCAGCGACGGCAGGGGTGACTACGAGCAGTACTTC. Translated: CASSDGRGDYEQYF.

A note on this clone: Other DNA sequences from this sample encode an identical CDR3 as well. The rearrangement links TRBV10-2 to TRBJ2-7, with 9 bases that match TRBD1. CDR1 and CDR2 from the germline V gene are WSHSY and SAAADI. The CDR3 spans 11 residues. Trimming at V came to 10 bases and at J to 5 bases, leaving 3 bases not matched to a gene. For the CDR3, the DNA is TGCGCCACCCGGGACAGGGACGAGCAGTACTTC. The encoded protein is CATRDRDEQYF.

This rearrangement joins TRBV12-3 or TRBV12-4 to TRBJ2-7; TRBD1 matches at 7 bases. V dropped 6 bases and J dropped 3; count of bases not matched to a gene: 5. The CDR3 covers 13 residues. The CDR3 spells CASRSGTDYEQYF. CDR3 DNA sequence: TGTGCCAGCAGATCCGGGACAGACTACGAGCAGTACTTC.

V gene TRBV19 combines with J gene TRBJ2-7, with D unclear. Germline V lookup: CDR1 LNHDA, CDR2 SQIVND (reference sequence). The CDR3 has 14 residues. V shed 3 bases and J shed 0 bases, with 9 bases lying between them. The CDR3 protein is CASSMGISSYEQYF. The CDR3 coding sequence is TGTGCCAGTAGTATGGGCATTAGCTCCTACGAGCAGTACTTC.

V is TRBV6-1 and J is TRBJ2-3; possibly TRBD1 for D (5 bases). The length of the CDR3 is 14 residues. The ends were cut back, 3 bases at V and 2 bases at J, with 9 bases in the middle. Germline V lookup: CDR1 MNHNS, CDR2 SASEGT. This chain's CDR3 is CASSDRAFTDTQYF. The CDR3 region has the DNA TGTGCCAGCAGTGACAGGGCCTTCACAGATACGCAGTATTTT.

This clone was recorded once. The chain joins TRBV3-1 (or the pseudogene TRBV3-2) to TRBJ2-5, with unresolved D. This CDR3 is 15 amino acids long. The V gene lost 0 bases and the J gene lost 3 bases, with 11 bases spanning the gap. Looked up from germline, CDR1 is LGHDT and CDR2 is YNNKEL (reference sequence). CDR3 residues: CASSQDRVGEETQYF. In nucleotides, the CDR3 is TGTGCCAGCAGCCAAGATCGAGTTGGAGAAGAGACCCAGTACTTC.

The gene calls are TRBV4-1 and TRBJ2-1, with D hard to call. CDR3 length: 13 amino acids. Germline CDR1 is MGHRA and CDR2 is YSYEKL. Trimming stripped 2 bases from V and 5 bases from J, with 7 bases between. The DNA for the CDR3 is TGCGCCAGCAGCCAACACAGAAACAATGAGCAGTTCTTC. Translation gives CASSQHRNNEQFF.

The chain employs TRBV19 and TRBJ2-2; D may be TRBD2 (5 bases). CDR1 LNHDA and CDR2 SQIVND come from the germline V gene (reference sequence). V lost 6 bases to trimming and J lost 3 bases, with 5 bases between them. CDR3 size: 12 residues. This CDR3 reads CASRGDTGELFF. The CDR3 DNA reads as TGTGCCAGTAGGGGAGACACCGGGGAGCTGTTTTTT.

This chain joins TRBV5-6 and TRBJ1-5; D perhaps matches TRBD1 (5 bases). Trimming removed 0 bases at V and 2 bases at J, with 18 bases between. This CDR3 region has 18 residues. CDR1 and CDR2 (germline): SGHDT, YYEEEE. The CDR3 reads CASSLASGGGRGNQPQHF. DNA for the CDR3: TGTGCCAGCAGCTTGGCCAGTGGGGGGGGACGTGGCAATCAGCCCCAGCATTTT.

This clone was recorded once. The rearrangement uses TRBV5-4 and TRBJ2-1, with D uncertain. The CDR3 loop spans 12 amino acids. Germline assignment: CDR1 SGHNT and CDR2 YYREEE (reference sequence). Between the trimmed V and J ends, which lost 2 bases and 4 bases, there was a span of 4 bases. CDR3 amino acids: CASSFRYNEQFF. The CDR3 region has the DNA TGTGCCAGCAGCTTCCGGTACAATGAGCAGTTCTTC.

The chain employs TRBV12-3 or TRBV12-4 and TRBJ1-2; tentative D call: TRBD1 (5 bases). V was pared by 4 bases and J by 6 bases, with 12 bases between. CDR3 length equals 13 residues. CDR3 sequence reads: CASSSFLQDGYTF. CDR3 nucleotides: TGTGCCAGCAGTTCTTTCCTACAGGATGGCTACACCTTC.

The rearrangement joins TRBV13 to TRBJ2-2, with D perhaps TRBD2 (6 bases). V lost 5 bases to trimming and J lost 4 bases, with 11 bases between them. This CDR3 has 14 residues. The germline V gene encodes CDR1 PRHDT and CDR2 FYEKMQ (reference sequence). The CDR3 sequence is CASSPEGRTGELFF. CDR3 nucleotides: TGTGCCAGCAGCCCGGAGGGGCGCACCGGGGAGCTGTTTTTT. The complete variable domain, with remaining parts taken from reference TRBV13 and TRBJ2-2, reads AAGVIQSPRHLIKEKRETATLKCYPIPRHDTVYWYQQGPGQDPQFLISFYEKMQSDKGSIPDRFSAQQFSDYHSELNMSSLELGDSALYFCASSPEGRTGELFFGEGSRLTVL.

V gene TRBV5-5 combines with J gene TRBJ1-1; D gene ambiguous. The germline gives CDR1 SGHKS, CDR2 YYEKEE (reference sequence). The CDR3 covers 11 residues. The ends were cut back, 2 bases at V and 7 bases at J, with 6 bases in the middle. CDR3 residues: CASSLGSEAFF. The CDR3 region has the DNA TGTGCCAGCAGCTTAGGGAGTGAAGCTTTCTTT.

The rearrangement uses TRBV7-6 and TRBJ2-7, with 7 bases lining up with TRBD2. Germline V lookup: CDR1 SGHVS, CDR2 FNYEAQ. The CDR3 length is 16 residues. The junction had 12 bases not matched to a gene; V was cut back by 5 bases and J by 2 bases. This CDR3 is CASSTSEGTIPYEQYF. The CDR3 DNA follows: TGTGCCAGCAGCACTAGCGAGGGAACAATCCCCTACGAGCAGTACTTC.

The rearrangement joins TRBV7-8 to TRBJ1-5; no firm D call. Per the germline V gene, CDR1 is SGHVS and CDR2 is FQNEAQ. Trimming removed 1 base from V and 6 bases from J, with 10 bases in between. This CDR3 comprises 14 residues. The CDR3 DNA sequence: TGTGCCAGCAGCTTAGTTCGGGATAGTCAGCCCCAGCATTTT. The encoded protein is CASSLVRDSQPQHF.

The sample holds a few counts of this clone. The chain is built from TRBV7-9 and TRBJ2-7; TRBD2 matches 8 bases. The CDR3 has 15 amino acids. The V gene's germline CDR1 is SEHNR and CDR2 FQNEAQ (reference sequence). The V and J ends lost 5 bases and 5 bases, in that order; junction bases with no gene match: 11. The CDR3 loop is CASSQPRGAQDEQYF. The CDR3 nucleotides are TGTGCCAGCAGCCAACCGCGGGGGGCCCAGGACGAGCAGTACTTC.

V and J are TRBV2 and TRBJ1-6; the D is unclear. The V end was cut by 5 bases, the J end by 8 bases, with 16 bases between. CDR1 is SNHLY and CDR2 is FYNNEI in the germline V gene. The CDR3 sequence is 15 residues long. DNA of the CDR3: TGTGCCAGCAGTCGATTAGGAGGACTCGATTCACCCCTCCACTTT. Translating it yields CASSRLGGLDSPLHF.

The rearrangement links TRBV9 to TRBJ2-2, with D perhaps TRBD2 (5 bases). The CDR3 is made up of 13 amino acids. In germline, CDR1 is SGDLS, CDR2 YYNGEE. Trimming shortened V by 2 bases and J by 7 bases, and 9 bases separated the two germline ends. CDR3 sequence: CASSVLAGGELFF. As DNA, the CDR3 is TGTGCCAGCAGCGTCCTGGCGGGCGGGGAGCTGTTTTTT.